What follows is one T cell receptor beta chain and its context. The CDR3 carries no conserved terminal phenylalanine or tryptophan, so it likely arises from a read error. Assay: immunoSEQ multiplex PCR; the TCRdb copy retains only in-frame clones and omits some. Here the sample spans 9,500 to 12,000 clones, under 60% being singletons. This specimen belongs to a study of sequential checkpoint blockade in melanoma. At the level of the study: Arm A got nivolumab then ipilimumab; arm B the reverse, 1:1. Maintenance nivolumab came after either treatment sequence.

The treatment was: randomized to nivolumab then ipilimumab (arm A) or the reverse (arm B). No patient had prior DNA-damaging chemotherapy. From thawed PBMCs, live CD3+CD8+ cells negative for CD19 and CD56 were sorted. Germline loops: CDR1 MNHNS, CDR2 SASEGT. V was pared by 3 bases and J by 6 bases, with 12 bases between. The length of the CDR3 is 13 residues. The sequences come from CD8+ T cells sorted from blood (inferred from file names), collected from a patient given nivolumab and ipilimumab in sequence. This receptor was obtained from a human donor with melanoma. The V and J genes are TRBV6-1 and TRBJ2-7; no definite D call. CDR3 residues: CASSDRRRVEQYL. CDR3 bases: TGTGCCAGCAGTGACCGGCGACGGGTCGAGCAGTACCTC.